The 13 T cell receptor beta chains presented below share a single source sample, sequenced in a study of T cells in Graves' hyperthyroidism and ophthalmopathy. The CDR3 regions of TCR beta were amplified from RNA transcripts. The HTBI primer set drove a first-round RT-PCR of the TCR CDR3. Each CDR3 protein is one row after TCRdb ran MiXCR on the multiplex PCR reads. The data show some 510,000 distinct CDR3 sequences, 20% to 25% seen once. Sequenced material: blood. Source of these receptors: a man aged 18 to 35 with Graves' hyperthyroidism.

This clonotype was found many times. The chain carries TRBV12-3 or TRBV12-4 and TRBJ1-5; the match to TRBD1 covers 9 bases. V shed 6 bases, J shed 5 bases, and the junction held 8 bases outside the gene matches. The CDR3 covers 15 residues. The CDR3 nucleotides read TGTGCCAGCAGCTACGCCGGGACAGGGTATCAGCCCCAGCATTTT. It specifies CASSYAGTGYQPQHF.

This clonotype was seen more than once but under ten times. V and J are TRBV7-8 and TRBJ2-5; D ambiguous. Trimming stripped 5 bases from V and 5 bases from J, with 15 bases between. Germline CDR1 and CDR2: SGHVS and FQNEAQ. The CDR3 is 14 residues long. The CDR3 region has the DNA TGTGCCAGCAGCCGGGCCGGCCATCGGGAGACCCAGTACTTC. It yields the protein CASSRAGHRETQYF.

This clonotype was recorded many times. V and J are TRBV2 and TRBJ1-1, with a possible D match to TRBD1 (6 bases). The CDR3 is 14 residues long. Germline V lookup: CDR1 SNHLY, CDR2 FYNNEI. Trimming pared 6 bases from V and 1 base from J, leaving 12 bases between. This CDR3 is CASRVTGRNTEAFF. The CDR3 DNA sequence: TGTGCCAGCAGGGTGACAGGCCGGAACACTGAAGCTTTCTTT.

The chain recombines TRBV28 with TRBJ1-6; D might be TRBD1 (6 bases). V dropped 5 bases and J dropped 8 bases, with 13 bases sitting between them. The CDR3 extends over 14 amino acids. Germline CDR1 is MDHEN and CDR2 is SYDVKM. The CDR3 sequence is CASSLRTAYSPLHF. CDR3 in DNA: TGTGCCAGCAGTCTCCGGACAGCTTATTCACCCCTCCACTTT.

The V call is TRBV6-1, the J call TRBJ1-3; TRBD1 might be the D (5 bases). Trimming stripped 6 bases from V and 5 bases from J, with 17 bases between. Germline values: CDR1 MNHNS, CDR2 SASEGT. This CDR3 has 15 residues. For the CDR3, the DNA is TGTGCCAGCAGACCCATCGGACAAAGCAGAAACACCATATATTTT. This sequence encodes CASRPIGQSRNTIYF.

This clonotype has only a few counts. The chain joins TRBV11-2 to TRBJ2-2, with D possibly TRBD1 on 5 matching bases. The CDR3 totals 16 residues. Germline CDR1 is SGHAT and CDR2 is FQNNGV. The V and J ends lost 4 bases and 2 bases respectively, with 14 bases between them. The chain's CDR3 is CASSSTVRVNTGELFF. The CDR3 DNA reads as TGTGCCAGCAGCTCGACGGTCAGGGTCAACACCGGGGAGCTGTTTTTT.

This clonotype was found a few times. V gene TRBV6-2 or TRBV6-3 combines with J gene TRBJ1-5; D possibly corresponds to TRBD1 (5 bases). This CDR3 has 13 residues. The germline V gene encodes CDR1 MNHEY and CDR2 SVGEGT. The V end was cut by 7 bases, the J end by 4 bases, with 11 bases between. CDR3 sequence (DNA): TGTGCCAGCACGTTGGGACGGAATCAGCCCCAGCATTTT. Translated: CASTLGRNQPQHF.

This clonotype was observed many times. J is TRBJ2-5 and V is TRBV19; 7 nucleotides line up with TRBD2. The V gene's germline CDR1 is LNHDA and CDR2 SQIVND (reference sequence). The CDR3 extends over 14 amino acids. Trimming cost V 4 bases and J 4 bases; bases outside gene matches: 6. CDR3: CASSTRLAGETQYF. The CDR3 region has the DNA TGTGCCAGTAGTACCAGACTAGCAGGAGAGACCCAGTACTTC.

The chain links TRBV5-1 to TRBJ1-2, with D tentatively TRBD1 (5 bases). Between the trimmed V and J ends, which lost 3 bases and 1 base, there was a span of 22 bases. Per the germline V gene, CDR1 is SGHRS and CDR2 is YFSETQ. This CDR3 is built from 18 residues. CDR3 sequence (DNA): TGCGCCAGCAGCTCGGGCGGAGGGCGACAGTCAGATAACTATGGCTACACCTTC. As protein: CASSSGGGRQSDNYGYTF.

This clonotype was detected ten times or more. The chain combines TRBV11-3 with TRBJ1-1; D is unclear. The length of the CDR3 is 13 residues. Trimming shortened V by 8 bases and J by 3 bases, and 13 bases separated the two germline ends. The germline V gene encodes CDR1 SGHNT and CDR2 YENEEA. CDR3 in DNA: TGTGCCAGCTCTCGGCGTAGAGACACTGAAGCTTTCTTT. This sequence encodes CASSRRRDTEAFF.

This clonotype was recorded once. This may be a read error, as it is one base from a much larger clone. The rearrangement links TRBV20-1 to TRBJ2-4; 7 bases line up with TRBD2. CDR3 size: 13 residues. CDR1 and CDR2 (germline): DFQATT, SNEGSKA (reference sequence). J lost 1 base, V lost 4 bases, and 1 base had no gene match. The CDR3 loop reads CSAIGGAKNIQYF. CDR3 DNA: TGCAGTGCTATCGGGGGGGCCAAAAACATTCAGTACTTC.

Many counts were recorded for this clonotype. The chain couples TRBV2 to TRBJ2-5, with 9 bases lining up with TRBD1. The length of the CDR3 is 13 residues. Germline CDR1 reads SNHLY; CDR2 reads FYNNEI. V gave up 7 bases and J gave up 7 bases; unmatched junction bases: 7. The CDR3 nucleotides read TGTGCCAGCACCACAGGGGGCTTGGGGACCCAGTACTTC. This codes for CASTTGGLGTQYF.

This clonotype has more than one count but fewer than ten. The chain joins TRBV29-1 to TRBJ2-3; TRBD2 agrees at 10 bases. V was pared by 1 base and J by 4 bases, with 2 bases of the junction left unmatched. Germline V lookup: CDR1 SQVTM, CDR2 ANQGSEA. The CDR3 is made up of 14 amino acids. CDR3: CSVEASGGADTQYF. The CDR3 bases are TGCAGCGTTGAAGCTAGCGGGGGAGCAGATACGCAGTATTTT.